This TCR beta chain was profiled in a study of OX40 agonist ivuxolimab in advanced cancers. Libraries were prepared by immunoSEQ multiplex PCR; TCRdb keeps only in-frame clonotypes and omits some of them. The table includes 65,000 to 95,000 clones, 80% to 95% detected once. The CDR3 runs to 15 residues. CDR1 is GTSNPN and CDR2 is SVGIG in the germline V gene (reference sequence). J was trimmed by 3 bases and V by 0 bases; bases with no gene match: 5. Researchers took blood at baseline, on cycle 4 day 1, and on cycle 7 day 1. The receptor was derived from an adult with an advanced solid tumor such as melanoma, head and neck, liver or kidney cancer. The specimen comprised CD4+ or CD8+ T cells sorted from blood, sampled in a trial of the OX40 agonist ivuxolimab. J is TRBJ2-5 and V is TRBV30; TRBD2 matches at 9 bases. The CDR3 is CAWSVGASGKETQYF. The CDR3 DNA follows: TGTGCCTGGAGTGTAGGGGCTAGCGGGAAAGAGACCCAGTACTTC.